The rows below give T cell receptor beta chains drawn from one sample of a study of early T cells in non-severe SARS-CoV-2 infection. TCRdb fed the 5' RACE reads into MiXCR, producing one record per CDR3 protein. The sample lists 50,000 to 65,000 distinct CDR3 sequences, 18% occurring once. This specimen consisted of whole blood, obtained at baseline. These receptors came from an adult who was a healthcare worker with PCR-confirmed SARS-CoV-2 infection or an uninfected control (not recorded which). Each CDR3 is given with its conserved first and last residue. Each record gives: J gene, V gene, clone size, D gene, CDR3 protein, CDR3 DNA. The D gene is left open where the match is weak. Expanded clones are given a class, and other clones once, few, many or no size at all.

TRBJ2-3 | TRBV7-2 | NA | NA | CASSLETGRGGTQYF | TGTGCCAGCAGCTTAGAGACAGGTCGGGGAGGTACGCAGTATTTT
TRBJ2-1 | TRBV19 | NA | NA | CASSPRQTITYNEQFF | TGTGCCAGTAGTCCCCGACAGACCATTACCTACAATGAGCAGTTCTTC
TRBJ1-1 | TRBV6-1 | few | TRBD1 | CASSEYDRGRTEAFF | TGTGCCAGCAGTGAGTATGACAGGGGGCGGACTGAAGCTTTCTTT
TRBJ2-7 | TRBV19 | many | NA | CASAPSLDPSYEQYF | TGTGCCAGTGCGCCTTCGCTGGATCCATCCTACGAGCAGTACTTC
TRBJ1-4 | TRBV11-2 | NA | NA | CASSLGRQVAVGEKLFF | TGTGCCAGCAGCTTAGGCCGACAGGTGGCCGTGGGTGAAAAACTGTTTTTT
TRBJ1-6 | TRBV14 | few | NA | CASSPMTGLGLYSPLHF | TGTGCCAGCAGCCCAATGACAGGCCTCGGTCTGTATTCACCCCTCCACTTT
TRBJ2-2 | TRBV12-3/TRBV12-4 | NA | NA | CASSLFGKGPNTGELFF | TGTGCCAGCAGTTTATTCGGGAAGGGGCCGAACACCGGGGAGCTGTTTTTT
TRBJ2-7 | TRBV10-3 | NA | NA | CAICQGGTYEQYF | TGTGCCATCTGCCAGGGTGGAACCTACGAGCAGTACTTC
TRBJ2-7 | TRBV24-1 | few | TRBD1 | CATSDWDRGNYEQYF | TGTGCCACCAGTGATTGGGACAGGGGCAACTACGAGCAGTACTTC
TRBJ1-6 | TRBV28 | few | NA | CASSRRTESLHF | TGTGCCAGCAGCCGACGGACGGAGTCCCTCCACTTT
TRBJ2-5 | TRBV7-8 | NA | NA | CASSLAVRGVETQYF | TGTGCCAGCAGCTTAGCGGTACGGGGTGTTGAGACCCAGTACTTC
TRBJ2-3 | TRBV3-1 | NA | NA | CVSSRQSTDTQYF | TGTGTCAGCAGCCGGCAAAGCACAGATACGCAGTATTTT
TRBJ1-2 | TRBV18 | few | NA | CASSFGRGDYGYTF | TGTGCCAGCTCCTTCGGCAGGGGTGACTATGGCTACACCTTC
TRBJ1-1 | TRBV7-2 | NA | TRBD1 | CASSSRGRAGGEAFF | TGTGCCAGCAGCTCCCGAGGGCGGGCAGGGGGCGAGGCTTTCTTT
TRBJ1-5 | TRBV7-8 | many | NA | CASSFAGADQPQHF | TGTGCCAGCAGCTTCGCAGGGGCGGATCAGCCCCAGCATTTT
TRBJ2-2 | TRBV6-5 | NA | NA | CASSPLRGELFF | TGTGCCAGCAGCCCGTTAAGAGGGGAGCTGTTTTTT
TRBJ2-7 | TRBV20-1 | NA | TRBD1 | CSAVRQGYEQYF | TGCAGTGCGGTCCGACAGGGGTACGAGCAGTACTTC
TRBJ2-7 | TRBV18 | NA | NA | CASSPPGNYEQYF | TGTGCCAGCTCACCTCCGGGGAATTACGAGCAGTACTTC
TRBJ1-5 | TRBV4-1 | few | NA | CASSLRLFEGSNQPQHF | TGCGCCAGCAGCCTTCGCCTTTTTGAAGGAAGCAATCAGCCCCAGCATTTT
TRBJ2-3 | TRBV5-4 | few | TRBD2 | CASSLKGLAGTDTQYF | TGTGCCAGCAGCTTGAAAGGACTAGCGGGAACAGATACGCAGTATTTT
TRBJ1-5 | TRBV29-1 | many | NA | CSARDTGPNQPQHF | TGCAGCGCCCGGGACACCGGACCTAATCAGCCCCAGCATTTT
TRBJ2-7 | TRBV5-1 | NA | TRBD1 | CASSLGQGHYEQYF | TGCGCCAGCAGCTTGGGACAGGGGCACTACGAGCAGTACTTC
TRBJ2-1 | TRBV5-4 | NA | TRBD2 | CASSGGLAGTSNEQFF | TGTGCCAGCAGCGGGGGACTAGCGGGAACGAGCAATGAGCAGTTCTTC
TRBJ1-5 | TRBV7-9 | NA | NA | CASSLSLGPQHF | TGTGCCAGCAGCTTATCCCTGGGACCCCAGCATTTT
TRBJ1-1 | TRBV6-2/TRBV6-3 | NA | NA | CASSWTGGTEAFF | TGTGCCAGCAGTTGGACCGGGGGAACTGAAGCTTTCTTT
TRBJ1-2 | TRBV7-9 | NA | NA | CASSLEKGRGYTF | TGTGCCAGCAGCTTAGAAAAGGGACGTGGCTACACCTTC
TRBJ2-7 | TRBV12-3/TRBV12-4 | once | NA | CASSSNVSPEQYF | TGTGCCAGCAGCTCAAATGTCTCCCCCGAGCAGTACTTC
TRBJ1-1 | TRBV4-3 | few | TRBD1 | CASSQDMTGSNTEAFF | TGCGCCAGCAGCCAGGATATGACAGGGTCGAACACTGAAGCTTTCTTT
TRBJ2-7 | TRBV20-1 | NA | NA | CSARTQNNEQYF | TGCAGTGCCAGGACCCAGAACAACGAGCAGTACTTC
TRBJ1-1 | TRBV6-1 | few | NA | CASSEAWAGGAFF | TGTGCCAGCAGTGAAGCGTGGGCAGGTGGAGCTTTCTTT
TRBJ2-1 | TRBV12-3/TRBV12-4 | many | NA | CASSLSLATYSYNEQFF | TGTGCCAGCAGTTTATCTTTAGCGACCTACTCCTACAATGAGCAGTTCTTC
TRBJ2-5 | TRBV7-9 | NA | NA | CASSLHSILGETQYF | TGTGCCAGCAGCCTCCATTCCATATTGGGGGAGACCCAGTACTTC
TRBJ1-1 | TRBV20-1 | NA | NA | CSVKQAGDTEAFF | TGCAGTGTCAAACAGGCAGGGGACACTGAAGCTTTCTTT
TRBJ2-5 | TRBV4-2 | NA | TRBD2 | CASSQSSGGLETQYF | TGTGCCAGCAGCCAATCTAGCGGGGGGCTAGAGACCCAGTACTTC
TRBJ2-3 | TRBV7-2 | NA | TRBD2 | CASSLVHGRTDTQYF | TGTGCCAGCAGCTTAGTTCACGGGAGGACAGATACGCAGTATTTT
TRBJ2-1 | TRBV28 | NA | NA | CASFDANNEQFF | TGTGCCAGCTTCGACGCAAACAATGAGCAGTTCTTC
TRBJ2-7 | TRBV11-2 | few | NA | CASSLKAGTSTYEQYF | TGTGCCAGCAGCTTAAAGGCCGGGACATCGACCTACGAGCAGTACTTC
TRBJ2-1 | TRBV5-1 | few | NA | CASSLLPGTDEQFF | TGCGCCAGCAGCTTGTTGCCAGGGACCGATGAGCAGTTCTTC
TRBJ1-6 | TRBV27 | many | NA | CASSFRPRSSYNSPLHF | TGTGCCAGCAGTTTCAGACCCAGGAGCTCCTATAATTCACCCCTCCACTTT
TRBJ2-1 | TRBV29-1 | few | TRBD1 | CSVEEGQGAPEQFF | TGCAGCGTTGAAGAGGGACAGGGGGCGCCTGAGCAGTTCTTC
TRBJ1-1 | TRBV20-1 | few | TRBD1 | CSALQGAMNTEAFF | TGCAGTGCATTGCAGGGGGCGATGAACACTGAAGCTTTCTTT
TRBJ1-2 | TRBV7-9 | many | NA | CASSLSQGLYGYTF | TGTGCCAGCAGCTTAAGTCAGGGGCTCTATGGCTACACCTTC
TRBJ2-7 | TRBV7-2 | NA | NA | CASSPRGRGTYEQYF | TGTGCCAGCAGCCCGAGGGGGCGGGGGACCTACGAGCAGTACTTC
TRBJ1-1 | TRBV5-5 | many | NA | CASSFQGTEAFF | TGTGCCAGCAGCTTCCAGGGCACTGAAGCTTTCTTT
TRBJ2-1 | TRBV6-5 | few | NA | CASSRAGSSYNEQFF | TGTGCCAGCAGTCGAGCGGGTTCCTCCTACAATGAGCAGTTCTTC
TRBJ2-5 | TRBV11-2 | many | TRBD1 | CASSSAGTARQETQYF | TGTGCCAGCAGCTCAGCCGGGACAGCTAGACAAGAGACCCAGTACTTC
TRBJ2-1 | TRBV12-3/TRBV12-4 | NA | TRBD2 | CASSLLAGGPIKQFF | TGTGCCAGCAGTTTGTTAGCGGGAGGGCCCATTAAACAGTTCTTC
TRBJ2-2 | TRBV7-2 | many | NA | CASTSMGAENTGELFF | TGTGCCAGCACCTCAATGGGGGCGGAGAACACCGGGGAGCTGTTTTTT
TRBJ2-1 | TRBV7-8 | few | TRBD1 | CASSPPRGTGRNEQFF | TGTGCCAGCAGCCCACCCAGGGGGACAGGTCGTAATGAGCAGTTCTTC
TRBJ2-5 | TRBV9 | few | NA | CASSVAPAQETQYF | TGTGCCAGCAGCGTAGCCCCGGCGCAAGAGACCCAGTACTTC
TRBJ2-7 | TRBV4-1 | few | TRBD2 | CASSQAPSGNYEQYF | TGCGCCAGCAGCCAAGCCCCTAGCGGGAACTACGAGCAGTACTTC